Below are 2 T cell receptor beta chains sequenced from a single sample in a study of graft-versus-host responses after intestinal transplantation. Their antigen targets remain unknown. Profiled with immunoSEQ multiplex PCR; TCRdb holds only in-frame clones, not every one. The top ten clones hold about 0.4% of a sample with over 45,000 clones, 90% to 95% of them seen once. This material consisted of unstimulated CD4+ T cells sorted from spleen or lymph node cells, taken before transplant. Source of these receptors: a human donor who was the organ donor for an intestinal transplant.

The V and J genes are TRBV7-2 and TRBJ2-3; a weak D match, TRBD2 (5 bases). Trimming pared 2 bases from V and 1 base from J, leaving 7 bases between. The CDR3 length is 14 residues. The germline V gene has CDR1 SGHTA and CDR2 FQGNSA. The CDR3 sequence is CASSLREGTDTQYF. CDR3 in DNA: TGTGCCAGCAGCTTACGGGAAGGCACAGATACGCAGTATTTT.

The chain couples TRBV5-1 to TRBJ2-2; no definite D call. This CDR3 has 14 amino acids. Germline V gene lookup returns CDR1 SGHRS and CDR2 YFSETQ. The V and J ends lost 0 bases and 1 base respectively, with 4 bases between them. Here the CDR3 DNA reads TGCGCCAGCAGCTTGGGGGGGAACACCGGGGAGCTGTTTTTT. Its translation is CASSLGGNTGELFF.